What follows is one TCR beta chain and its context. Its antigen is undetermined. This sample was included in a study of somatic mutations in cytotoxic T cells in rheumatoid arthritis. General observations from the study: A slight TRBV07 underrepresentation in rheumatoid arthritis patients was reported without multiple-comparison adjustment. Antigenic targets recognized by the expanded CD8+ clones remained undetermined.

V lost 3 bases to trimming and J lost 5 bases, with 9 bases between them. The CDR3 is 13 residues long. Germline V lookup: CDR1 SGHNT, CDR2 YYREEE (reference sequence). Using positive magnetic bead selection on an AutoMACS, CD4+ and CD8+ cells were isolated, after which their purity was checked by flow cytometry. The repertoire was sequenced with immunoSEQ multiplex PCR; TCRdb's copy has only in-frame clones and lacks some. Of 12,000 to 15,000 clones in the sample, 70% to 80% were seen once. This chain joins TRBV5-4 and TRBJ2-1; D possibly corresponds to TRBD2 (5 bases). Sample: CD8+ T cells sorted from blood. The clonotype originates from an adult with rheumatoid arthritis. The CDR3 DNA is TGTGCCAGCAGCTCCGGACTTAACAATGAGCAGTTCTTC. Its translation is CASSSGLNNEQFF.